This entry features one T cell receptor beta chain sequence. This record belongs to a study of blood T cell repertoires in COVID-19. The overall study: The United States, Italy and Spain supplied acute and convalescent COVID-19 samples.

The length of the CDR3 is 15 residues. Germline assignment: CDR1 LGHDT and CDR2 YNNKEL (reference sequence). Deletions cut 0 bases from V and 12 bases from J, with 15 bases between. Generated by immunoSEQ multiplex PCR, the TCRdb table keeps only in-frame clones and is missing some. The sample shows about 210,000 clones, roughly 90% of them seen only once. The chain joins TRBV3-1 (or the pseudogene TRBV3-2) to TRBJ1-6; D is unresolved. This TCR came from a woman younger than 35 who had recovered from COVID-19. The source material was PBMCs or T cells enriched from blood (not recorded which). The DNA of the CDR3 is TGTGCCAGCAGCCAAGATCTGGGAGGATACGGACCCCTCCACTTT. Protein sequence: CASSQDLGGYGPLHF.